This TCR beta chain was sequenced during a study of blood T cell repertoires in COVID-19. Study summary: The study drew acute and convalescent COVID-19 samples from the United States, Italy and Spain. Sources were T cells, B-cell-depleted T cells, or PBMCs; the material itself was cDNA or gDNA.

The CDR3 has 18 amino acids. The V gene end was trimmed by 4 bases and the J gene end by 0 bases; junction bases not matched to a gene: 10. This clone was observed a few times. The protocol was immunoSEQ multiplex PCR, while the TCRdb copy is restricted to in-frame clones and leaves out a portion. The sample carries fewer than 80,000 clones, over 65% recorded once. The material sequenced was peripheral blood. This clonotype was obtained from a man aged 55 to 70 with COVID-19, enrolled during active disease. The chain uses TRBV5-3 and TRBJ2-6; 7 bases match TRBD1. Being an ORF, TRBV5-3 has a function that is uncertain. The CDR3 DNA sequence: TGTGCCAGAAGCCCACCAACGACAGGGTACTCTGGGGCCAACGTCCTGACTTTC. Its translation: CARSPPTTGYSGANVLTF.